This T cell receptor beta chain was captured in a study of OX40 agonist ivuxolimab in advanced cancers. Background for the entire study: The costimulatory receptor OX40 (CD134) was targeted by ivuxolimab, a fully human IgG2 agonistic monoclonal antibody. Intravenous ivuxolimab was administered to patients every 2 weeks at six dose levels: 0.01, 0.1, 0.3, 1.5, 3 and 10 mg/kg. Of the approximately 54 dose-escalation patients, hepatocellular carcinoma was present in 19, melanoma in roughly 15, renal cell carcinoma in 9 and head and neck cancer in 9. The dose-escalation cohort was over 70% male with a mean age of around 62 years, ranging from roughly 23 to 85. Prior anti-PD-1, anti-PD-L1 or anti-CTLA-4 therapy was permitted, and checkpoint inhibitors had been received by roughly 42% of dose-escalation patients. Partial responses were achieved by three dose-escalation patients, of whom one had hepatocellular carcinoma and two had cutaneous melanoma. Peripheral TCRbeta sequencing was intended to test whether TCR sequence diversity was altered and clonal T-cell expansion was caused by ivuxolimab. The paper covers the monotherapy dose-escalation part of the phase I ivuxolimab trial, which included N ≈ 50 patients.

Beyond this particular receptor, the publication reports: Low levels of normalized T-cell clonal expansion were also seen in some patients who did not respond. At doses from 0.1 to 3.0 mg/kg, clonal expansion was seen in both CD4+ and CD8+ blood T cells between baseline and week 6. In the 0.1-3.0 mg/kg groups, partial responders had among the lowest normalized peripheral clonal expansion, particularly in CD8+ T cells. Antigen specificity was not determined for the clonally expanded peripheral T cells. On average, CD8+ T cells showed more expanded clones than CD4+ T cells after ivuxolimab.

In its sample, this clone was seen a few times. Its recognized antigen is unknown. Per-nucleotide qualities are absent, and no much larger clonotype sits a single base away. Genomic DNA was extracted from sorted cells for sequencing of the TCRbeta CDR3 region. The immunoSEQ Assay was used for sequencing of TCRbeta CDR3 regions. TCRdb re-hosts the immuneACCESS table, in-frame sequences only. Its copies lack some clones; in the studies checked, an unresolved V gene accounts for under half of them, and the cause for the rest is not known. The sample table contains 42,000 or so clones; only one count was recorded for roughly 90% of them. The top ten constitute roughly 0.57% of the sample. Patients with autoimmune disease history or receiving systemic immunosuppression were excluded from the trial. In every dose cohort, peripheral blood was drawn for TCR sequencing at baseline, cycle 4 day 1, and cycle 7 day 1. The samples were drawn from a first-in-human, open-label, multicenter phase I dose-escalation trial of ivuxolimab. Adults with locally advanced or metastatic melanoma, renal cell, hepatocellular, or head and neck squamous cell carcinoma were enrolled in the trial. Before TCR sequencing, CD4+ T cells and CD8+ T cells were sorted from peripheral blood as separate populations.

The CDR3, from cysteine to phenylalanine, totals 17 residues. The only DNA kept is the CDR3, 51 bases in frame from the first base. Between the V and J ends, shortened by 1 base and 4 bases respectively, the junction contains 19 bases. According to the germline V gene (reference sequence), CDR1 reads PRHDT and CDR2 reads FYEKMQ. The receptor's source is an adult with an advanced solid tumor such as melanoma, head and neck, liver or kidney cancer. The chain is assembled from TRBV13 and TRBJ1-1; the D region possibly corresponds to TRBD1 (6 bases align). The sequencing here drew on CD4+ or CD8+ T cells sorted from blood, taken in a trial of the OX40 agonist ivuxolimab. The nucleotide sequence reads TGTGCCAGCAGCTTAGATGGGACATATGATACAGCCACTGAAGCTTTCTTT. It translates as CASSLDGTYDTATEAFF.